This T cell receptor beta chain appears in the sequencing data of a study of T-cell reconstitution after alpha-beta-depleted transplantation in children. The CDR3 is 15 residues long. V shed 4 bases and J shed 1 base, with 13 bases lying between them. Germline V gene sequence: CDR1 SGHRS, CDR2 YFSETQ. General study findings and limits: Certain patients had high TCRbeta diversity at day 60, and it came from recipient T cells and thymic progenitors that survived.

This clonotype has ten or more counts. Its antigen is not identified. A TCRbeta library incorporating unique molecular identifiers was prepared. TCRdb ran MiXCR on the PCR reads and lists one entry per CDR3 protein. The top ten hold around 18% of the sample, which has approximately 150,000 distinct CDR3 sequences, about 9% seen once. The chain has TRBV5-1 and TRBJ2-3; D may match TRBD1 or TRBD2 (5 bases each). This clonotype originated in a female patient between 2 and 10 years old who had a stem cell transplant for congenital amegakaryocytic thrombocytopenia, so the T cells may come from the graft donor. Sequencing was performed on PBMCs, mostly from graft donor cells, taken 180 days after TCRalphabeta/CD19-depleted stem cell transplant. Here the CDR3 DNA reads TGCGCCAGCAGCCGCCGGGGCGGAGGCACAGATACGCAGTATTTT. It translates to CASSRRGGGTDTQYF. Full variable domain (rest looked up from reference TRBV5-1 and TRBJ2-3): KAGVTQTPRYLIKTRGQQVTLSCSPISGHRSVSWYQQTPGQGLQFLFEYFSETQRNKGNFPGRFSGRQFSNSRSEMNVSTLELGDSALYLCASSRRGGGTDTQYFGPGTRLTVL.